This TCR beta chain came from a study of blood T cell repertoires in COVID-19. Looking at the study overall: Sites across the United States, Italy and Spain contributed samples from acute and convalescent COVID-19.

Trimming took 4 bases from V and 3 from J; bases not matched to a gene: 8. The CDR3 runs 15 residues. CDR1 is LGHDT, CDR2 YNNKEL, per germline (reference sequence). The assay was immunoSEQ multiplex PCR, and TCRdb's table has in-frame clones only and misses some. This table holds a few hundred thousand clones, about 90% found once. The rearrangement joins TRBV3-1 (or the pseudogene TRBV3-2) to TRBJ1-1; 7 nucleotides agree with TRBD1. What was sequenced was peripheral blood. The sequence was collected from a man aged 18-30 years with active or convalescent COVID-19. The CDR3 reads CASSPFDRVDTEAFF. In nucleotides, the CDR3 is TGTGCCAGCAGCCCATTCGACAGGGTAGACACTGAAGCTTTCTTT.